These T cell receptor beta chains were read from a single sample in a study of OX40 agonist ivuxolimab in advanced cancers. The table came from immunoSEQ multiplex PCR; TCRdb's copy has only in-frame clones and leaves some out. Counted here are approximately 61,000 clones, 80% occurring once; the ten biggest clones make up approximately 1.3%. The sequencing used CD4+ or CD8+ T cells sorted from blood, collected in a trial of the OX40 agonist ivuxolimab. The receptors derive from an adult with an advanced solid tumor such as melanoma, head and neck, liver or kidney cancer. Both conserved end residues are part of each CDR3. The D gene is left open where the match is weak. The listing skips clone size in some rows; elsewhere it reads once, few, many or a size class.

d_gene	j_gene	abundance	v_gene	CDR3nt	CDR3aa
NA	TRBJ1-2	NA	TRBV6-5	TGTGCCAGCAAAACTGGGGGGGACTATGGCTACACCTTC	CASKTGGDYGYTF
NA	TRBJ1-2	NA	TRBV4-2	TGTGCCAGCAGCCAAGAGGGTGCTAACTATGGCTACACCTTC	CASSQEGANYGYTF
TRBD1	TRBJ1-5	NA	TRBV5-6	TGTGCCAGCAGCTTGGAAGGACAGGGAACGGGAAATCAGCCCCAGCATTTT	CASSLEGQGTGNQPQHF
NA	TRBJ1-6	NA	TRBV19	TGTGCCAGCGAAGCGGGGGGGGGATGGATGTATAATTCACCCCCCCACTTT	CASEAGGGWMYNSPPHF
NA	TRBJ1-5	NA	TRBV19	TGTGCCAGTAGTATTATACAGGGAGGCAATCAGCCCCAGCATTTT	CASSIIQGGNQPQHF
NA	TRBJ2-5	few	TRBV7-7	TGTGCTAGCAGCTCCCTGGCCGGGCCTTCCCAAGAGACCCAGTACTTC	CASSSLAGPSQETQYF
TRBD1	TRBJ2-7	NA	TRBV6-5	TGTGCCAGCAGTTACTCGTTGGACAGGACCTACGAGCAGTACTTC	CASSYSLDRTYEQYF
NA	TRBJ1-3	once	TRBV5-1	TGCGCCAGCAGCTTGGAAGGGGGATACCCTGGAAACACCATATATTTT	CASSLEGGYPGNTIYF
TRBD2	TRBJ2-2	NA	TRBV5-4	TGTGCCAGCAGCTTGGAGGGACTAGCGGGGGGAACCGGGGAGCTGTTTTTT	CASSLEGLAGGTGELFF
NA	TRBJ2-5	NA	TRBV7-6	TGTGCCAGCAGCTTAAGCCGGGAGACCCAGTACTTC	CASSLSRETQYF
NA	TRBJ2-7	NA	TRBV5-1	TGCGCCAGCAGCCCGGGACCTAACGACGCCTACGAGCAGTACTTC	CASSPGPNDAYEQYF
NA	TRBJ2-7	NA	TRBV27	TGTGCCAGCAGTTTATCCGGTCGGCAGGTCTACGAGCAGTACTTC	CASSLSGRQVYEQYF
TRBD1	TRBJ1-2	large	TRBV5-1	TGCGCCAGCAGCAACGGACAGGGCCTCTATGGCTACACCTTC	CASSNGQGLYGYTF
TRBD1	TRBJ1-2	NA	TRBV5-5	TGTGCCAGCAGCTTGGCAGGGGGAGCTTCTAACTATGGCTACACCTTC	CASSLAGGASNYGYTF
NA	TRBJ2-1	NA	TRBV27	TGTGCCAGCACCAGGGGCGGTAGCTCCTACAATGAGCAGTTCTTC	CASTRGGSSYNEQFF
NA	TRBJ2-1	NA	TRBV11-2	TGTGCCAGCAGCCTAACGCCGGGCCCTAACAATGAGCAGTTCTTC	CASSLTPGPNNEQFF
NA	TRBJ1-6	NA	TRBV6-6	TGTGCCAGCAGTTACGGAACAGGGCCCTATAATTCACCCCTCCACTTT	CASSYGTGPYNSPLHF
NA	TRBJ1-5	NA	TRBV7-9	TGTGCCAGCAGCTCCACAGGATCAGATCAGCCCCAGCATTTT	CASSSTGSDQPQHF
TRBD1	TRBJ2-5	NA	TRBV7-2	TGTGCCAGCAGCCCACTGGGACAGCAAGAGACCCAGTACTTC	CASSPLGQQETQYF
TRBD2	TRBJ2-3	NA	TRBV12-5	TGTGCTAGTGGTTCCGGGACTACCGGTAGGGATACGCAGTATTTT	CASGSGTTGRDTQYF
TRBD1	TRBJ2-7	NA	TRBV5-1	TGCGCCAGCTCAGGGACAGGGCAATCCTACGAGCAGTACTTC	CASSGTGQSYEQYF
TRBD1	TRBJ2-5	NA	TRBV6-1	TGTGCCAGCAGTGTGACAGGGGCACAAGAGACCCAGTACTTC	CASSVTGAQETQYF
TRBD1	TRBJ1-2	NA	TRBV7-2	TGTGCCAGCAGCTTGCGATGGGGACAGGGGGCGCATTTTGGCTACACCTTC	CASSLRWGQGAHFGYTF
NA	TRBJ1-1	few	TRBV6-5	TGTGCCAGCCGAAGGGAAGGCACCACGAACACTGAAGCTTTCTTT	CASRREGTTNTEAFF
NA	TRBJ1-2	few	TRBV30	TGTGCCTGGAGTCGGGACCGACCCTATGGCTACACCTTC	CAWSRDRPYGYTF
NA	TRBJ2-5	NA	TRBV29-1	TGCAGCGTTGAATATGGGGGGCTATTCGGGACCCAGTACTTC	CSVEYGGLFGTQYF
NA	TRBJ2-7	few	TRBV10-3	TGTGCCATCGACAACGCAGGGGACCCCTACGAGCAGTACTTC	CAIDNAGDPYEQYF
TRBD1	TRBJ1-3	NA	TRBV2	TGTGCCAGCAGTGTCCGGGACAGCGTCCGGTGGAACACCATATATTTT	CASSVRDSVRWNTIYF
NA	TRBJ2-3	NA	TRBV4-1	TGCGCCAGCAGCCAAGATCTCCAGGGTAGGGGATTAGATACGCAGTATTTT	CASSQDLQGRGLDTQYF
NA	TRBJ1-3	NA	TRBV29-1	TGCAGCGTTGTAGACGGTGGAAACACCATATATTTT	CSVVDGGNTIYF